This T cell receptor (beta chain) emerged from a study of T cells after yellow fever vaccination. This clonotype was found many times. Antigen: not known. The germline CDR1 and CDR2 sequences are SGHRS and YFSETQ. The CDR3 consists of 14 residues. The V and J ends lost 4 bases and 1 base respectively, with 11 bases between them. Overall study results and limits: Once the booster was given, most primary-vaccination clones reappeared, at about 96% for CD4 and around 90% for CD8. Abundant clonotypes from the bulk population could get into FACS-sorted repertoires as contaminants. The secondary response showed a weaker magnitude and a faster peak, day 5 versus 15.

A process of 5'RACE template switching, which added a universal primer site and UMIs, was used to make TCR cDNA. TCRdb reprocessed the 5' RACE reads via MiXCR and lists one record per CDR3 protein. Altogether 100,000 to 150,000 distinct CDR3 sequences are present, under 8% being singletons, with the ten largest covering roughly 2.6%. This TCR derives from a man aged 18-30 years who received the YFV17D yellow fever vaccine. Here the sequenced sample was CD4+ T cells sorted from PBMCs, taken 10 days after the first yellow fever vaccination. The chain combines TRBV5-1 with TRBJ1-1; tentative D call: TRBD1 (6 bases). CDR3 region: CASSQQGRNTEAFF. CDR3 DNA: TGCGCCAGCAGCCAACAGGGCAGGAACACTGAAGCTTTCTTT.